These T cell receptor beta chains were read from a single sample in a study of OX40 agonist ivuxolimab in advanced cancers. TCRdb keeps only in-frame clones here, not all; method: immunoSEQ multiplex PCR. The sample has under 85,000 clones, around 90% seen once. Sample: CD4+ or CD8+ T cells sorted from blood, taken in a trial of the OX40 agonist ivuxolimab. The receptor set was obtained from an adult with an advanced solid tumor such as melanoma, head and neck, liver or kidney cancer. Both conserved end residues are part of each CDR3. A D gene is named only where the DNA matches it firmly. Size tells how often a clone was seen (once, few, many) or the class of an expanded clone, and some rows leave it out.

j_call: TRBJ2-5
d_call: TRBD2
v_call: TRBV4-2
clone_size: NA
cdr3_nt: TGTGCCAGCAGCCAAGATTTGGGCGGGAGGGCCGGCGTAGGAGAGACCCAGTACTTC
cdr3_aa: CASSQDLGGRAGVGETQYF

j_call: TRBJ2-7
d_call: TRBD1
v_call: TRBV28
clone_size: NA
cdr3_nt: TGTGCCAGCAGGACCCCGGGACAGGGTTACGCCGAGCAGTACTTC
cdr3_aa: CASRTPGQGYAEQYF

j_call: TRBJ1-1
d_call: TRBD1
v_call: TRBV19
clone_size: NA
cdr3_nt: TGTGCCAGTAGGAGGGGACAGGGGATGAACACTGAAGCTTTCTTT
cdr3_aa: CASRRGQGMNTEAFF

j_call: TRBJ1-2
d_call: NA
v_call: TRBV20-1
clone_size: NA
cdr3_nt: TGCAGTGCTACGCAGGGACTTGGCTACACCTTC
cdr3_aa: CSATQGLGYTF

j_call: TRBJ2-1
d_call: NA
v_call: TRBV19
clone_size: NA
cdr3_nt: TGTGCCAGTAGTATGTCGGGTGAGCAGTTCTTC
cdr3_aa: CASSMSGEQFF

j_call: TRBJ2-1
d_call: NA
v_call: TRBV7-9
clone_size: NA
cdr3_nt: TGTGCCAGCCGGGCAGACTACAATGAGCAGTTCTTC
cdr3_aa: CASRADYNEQFF

j_call: TRBJ2-7
d_call: TRBD1
v_call: TRBV9
clone_size: once
cdr3_nt: TGTGCCAGCAGCGGTTCGACAGGGGCCCGGCAGTACTTC
cdr3_aa: CASSGSTGARQYF

j_call: TRBJ2-2
d_call: NA
v_call: TRBV19
clone_size: NA
cdr3_nt: TGTGCCAGTAGTACGATATACACCGGGGAGCTGTTTTTT
cdr3_aa: CASSTIYTGELFF

j_call: TRBJ2-5
d_call: NA
v_call: TRBV29-1
clone_size: NA
cdr3_nt: TGCAGCGTTGAGGACCCCGCTGGGGAGACCCAGTACTTC
cdr3_aa: CSVEDPAGETQYF

j_call: TRBJ2-1
d_call: NA
v_call: TRBV10-1
clone_size: NA
cdr3_nt: TGCGCCAGCAGTGAGTACGGCAATGAGCAGTTCTTC
cdr3_aa: CASSEYGNEQFF

j_call: TRBJ1-5
d_call: TRBD1
v_call: TRBV30
clone_size: NA
cdr3_nt: TGTGCCTGGAGCCGAGCAGGGGGCGCTTCGTTTAGGGAGCCCCAGCATTTT
cdr3_aa: CAWSRAGGASFREPQHF

j_call: TRBJ2-1
d_call: TRBD2
v_call: TRBV19
clone_size: NA
cdr3_nt: TGTGCCAGTAGTCTCATAGCGGGAGGGCCCCCCAATGAGCAGTTCTTC
cdr3_aa: CASSLIAGGPPNEQFF

j_call: TRBJ2-1
d_call: TRBD2
v_call: TRBV7-2
clone_size: NA
cdr3_nt: TGTGCCAGCAGCTTAGAGGGAGCGGGAGTGTCCAATGAGCAGTTCTTC
cdr3_aa: CASSLEGAGVSNEQFF

j_call: TRBJ1-2
d_call: NA
v_call: TRBV14
clone_size: once
cdr3_nt: TGTGCCAGCAGCCAAGATGCGGGCTACTATGGCTACACCTTC
cdr3_aa: CASSQDAGYYGYTF

j_call: TRBJ2-7
d_call: TRBD1
v_call: TRBV12-5
clone_size: NA
cdr3_nt: TGTGCTAGTAGCGTGTCCAGGGGGCGAGACGAGCAGTACTTC
cdr3_aa: CASSVSRGRDEQYF

j_call: TRBJ2-5
d_call: NA
v_call: TRBV15
clone_size: NA
cdr3_nt: TGTGCCACCAGCAGAGCAGGAAAAAGCAGACAAGAGACCCAGTACTTC
cdr3_aa: CATSRAGKSRQETQYF

j_call: TRBJ1-5
d_call: NA
v_call: TRBV6-1
clone_size: once
cdr3_nt: TGTGCCACCAAGGGGTCGGGTCCGCCCCAGCATTTT
cdr3_aa: CATKGSGPPQHF

j_call: TRBJ2-5
d_call: TRBD2
v_call: TRBV9
clone_size: NA
cdr3_nt: TGTGCCAGCAGCGTAGGGGCTAGCGGGAGGGCGACGGAGACCCAGTACTTC
cdr3_aa: CASSVGASGRATETQYF

j_call: TRBJ1-1
d_call: NA
v_call: TRBV12-2
clone_size: NA
cdr3_nt: TGTGCAAGTCGCCTCGGAATAGGGGGCACTGAAGCTTTCTTT
cdr3_aa: CASRLGIGGTEAFF

j_call: TRBJ2-3
d_call: NA
v_call: TRBV12-5
clone_size: NA
cdr3_nt: TGTGCTAGTGGTTTGGTACGAAAGCGAAACCACTCGACTAGCACAGATACGCAGTATTTT
cdr3_aa: CASGLVRKRNHSTSTDTQYF

j_call: TRBJ1-6
d_call: NA
v_call: TRBV27
clone_size: NA
cdr3_nt: TGTGCCAGCAGTTTAGCCCAGCTGAGGCCATTTAATTCACCCCTCCACTTT
cdr3_aa: CASSLAQLRPFNSPLHF

j_call: TRBJ2-7
d_call: TRBD2
v_call: TRBV5-1
clone_size: NA
cdr3_nt: TGCGCCAGCAGCTACTCCTTAGCGGGGAGCTCCTACGAGCAGTACTTC
cdr3_aa: CASSYSLAGSSYEQYF

j_call: TRBJ2-7
d_call: TRBD1
v_call: TRBV6-6
clone_size: NA
cdr3_nt: TGTGCCAGCAGTACGACAGGGGTAAGCTCCTACGAGCAGTACTTC
cdr3_aa: CASSTTGVSSYEQYF

j_call: TRBJ2-1
d_call: NA
v_call: TRBV19
clone_size: NA
cdr3_nt: TGTGCCAGTAGTATAGATGGGTGGGCGGGACAGCCCTCCTACAATGAGCAGTTCTTC
cdr3_aa: CASSIDGWAGQPSYNEQFF

j_call: TRBJ1-5
d_call: TRBD1
v_call: TRBV19
clone_size: NA
cdr3_nt: TGTGCCAGTATTCCACAGGGGACCAAATATAGCAATCAGCCCCAGCATTTT
cdr3_aa: CASIPQGTKYSNQPQHF

j_call: TRBJ1-1
d_call: NA
v_call: TRBV28
clone_size: NA
cdr3_nt: TGTGCCAGCAGTTTATACGGTTGGTGGGGGCCCACTGAAGCTTTCTTT
cdr3_aa: CASSLYGWWGPTEAFF

j_call: TRBJ1-2
d_call: NA
v_call: TRBV29-1
clone_size: NA
cdr3_nt: TGCAGCGTTGACGACCGTGTCTCTACAGACTATGGCTACACCTTC
cdr3_aa: CSVDDRVSTDYGYTF

j_call: TRBJ2-2
d_call: TRBD2
v_call: TRBV10-3
clone_size: NA
cdr3_nt: TGTGCCATCAGTTCAGCTAGCGGGGAGTACACCGGGGAGCTGTTTTTT
cdr3_aa: CAISSASGEYTGELFF

j_call: TRBJ1-5
d_call: NA
v_call: TRBV6-5
clone_size: NA
cdr3_nt: TGTGCCAGCAGTGGGGCAGCTGGGACAATAAACCAGCATTTT
cdr3_aa: CASSGAAGTINQHF

j_call: TRBJ1-4
d_call: TRBD1
v_call: TRBV18
clone_size: once
cdr3_nt: TGTGCCAGCTCACCACCTACCGGGACAGGGGCAATCTTT
cdr3_aa: CASSPPTGTGAIF